Presented here are 7 T cell receptor beta chains from one specimen sequenced in a study of CD8 T cells in Susac syndrome. The RNA, about 0.45 to 1 ug, was put through reverse transcription using random hexamers. TCRdb reprocessed the immunoSEQ multiplex PCR reads with MiXCR, giving one entry per CDR3 protein. The table has a few hundred thousand distinct CDR3 sequences, 95% seen once. The sequencing input was CD4+ T cells from PBMCs. The receptor set was obtained from a human donor with multiple sclerosis.

This chain uses TRBV12-3 or TRBV12-4 with TRBJ1-4; D not certain. Trimming took 5 bases from V and 7 from J, leaving 5 bases between them. The length of the CDR3 is 11 residues. The CDR3 DNA follows: TGTGCCAGCAGTCTACGTGAAAAACTGTTTTTT. This encodes CASSLREKLFF.

The V call is TRBV29-1, the J call TRBJ1-2, with a tentative D call TRBD1 (5 bases). Germline V gene data show CDR1 as SQVTM and CDR2 as ANQGSEA. Trimming cost V 4 bases and J 2 bases, with 11 bases left between them. The CDR3 covers 13 residues. The CDR3 region is CSVGAGRNYGYTF. DNA for the CDR3: TGCAGCGTTGGTGCAGGGCGCAACTATGGCTACACCTTC. Variable domain in full (rest from reference TRBV29-1 and TRBJ1-2): SAVISQKPSRDICQRGTSLTIQCQVDSQVTMMFWYRQQPGQSLTLIATANQGSEATYESGFVIDKFPISRPNLTFSTLTVSNMSPEDSSIYLCSVGAGRNYGYTFGSGTRLTVV.

The chain carries TRBV2 and TRBJ2-2; TRBD2 matches 7 bases. Trimming cost V 5 bases and J 8 bases; bases outside gene matches: 8. The CDR3 spans 14 residues. Per germline, CDR1 SNHLY and CDR2 FYNNEI. The CDR3, as DNA: TGTGCCAGCAGTTCGGGTGCGGGAGCTGGGGAGCTGTTTTTT. It is translated as CASSSGAGAGELFF.

This clonotype was detected only once. The chain joins TRBV29-1 to TRBJ2-1; no firm D call. The length of the CDR3 is 11 residues. The germline CDR1 and CDR2 sequences are SQVTM and ANQGSEA. The V gene lost 4 bases and the J gene lost 2 bases, with 3 bases spanning the gap. The CDR3, as DNA: TGCAGCGTTGGTCCCTACAATGAGCAGTTCTTC. It specifies CSVGPYNEQFF.

This clonotype came up a few times. This chain uses TRBV5-4 with TRBJ2-1; D is undetermined. The CDR3 has 15 amino acids. CDR1 is SGHNT, CDR2 YYREEE, per germline (reference sequence). Trimming took 0 bases from V and 0 from J, leaving 7 bases between them. CDR3 sequence: CASSLVQSSYNEQFF. The CDR3 bases are TGTGCCAGCAGCTTGGTCCAGAGCTCCTACAATGAGCAGTTCTTC. Variable domain in full (rest from reference TRBV5-4 and TRBJ2-1): ETGVTQSPTHLIKTRGQQVTLRCSSQSGHNTVSWYQQALGQGPQFIFQYYREEENGRGNFPPRFSGLQFPNYSSELNVNALELDDSALYLCASSLVQSSYNEQFFGPGTRLTVL.

J is TRBJ1-2 and V is TRBV5-6; 7 nucleotides agree with TRBD1. Germline V gene data show CDR1 as SGHDT and CDR2 as YYEEEE. The CDR3 is 13 residues long. J lost 7 bases, V lost 4 bases, and 7 bases had no gene match. CDR3 in DNA: TGTGCCAGCAGCGGAGCCGGGACAGTTGGCTACACCTTC. It codes for CASSGAGTVGYTF.

The V call is TRBV30, the J call TRBJ2-5, with 7 positions matching TRBD2. The germline V gene encodes CDR1 GTSNPN and CDR2 SVGIG (reference sequence). The CDR3 is 13 residues long. Trimming took 2 bases from V and 2 from J; bases not matched to a gene: 2. CDR3 nucleotides: TGTGCCTGGAGTTCTAGCGGACAAGAGACCCAGTACTTC. Encoded protein: CAWSSSGQETQYF.